These 2 T cell receptor beta chains came from one sample sequenced in a study of spatial heterogeneity in lung cancer. Whole-study findings and limits: One measure, the expanded intratumoral alpha and beta TCR count, tracked tumor mutation counts.

Sample time point: sample taken at primary tumor resection. These receptors have no identified antigens. TCRdb reanalysed the 5' RACE reads using MiXCR and keeps one entry per CDR3 protein. The sample lists more than 9,500 distinct CDR3 sequences, about 14% occurring once. The sample was lung tumor tissue, taken at surgery. The receptor set was obtained from a male donor with early-stage non-small cell lung cancer.

This clonotype counts as medium-sized. V and J are TRBV20-1 and TRBJ1-3; tentatively, D is TRBD1 (6 bases). Trimming removed 5 bases from V and 4 bases from J, with 15 bases in between. The germline gives CDR1 DFQATT, CDR2 SNEGSKA (reference sequence). The CDR3 contains 14 residues. The CDR3, as DNA: TGCAGTGCTGTCGCAGGACAGACCGGAAACACCATATATTTT. Translating gives CSAVAGQTGNTIYF.

Relative to its sample, this clonotype is medium-sized. This chain connects TRBV10-3 to TRBJ1-6; D gene uncertain. The CDR3 has 19 amino acids. The V and J ends lost 4 bases and 1 base respectively, with 20 bases between them. Germline V gene lookup returns CDR1 ENHRY and CDR2 SYGVKD. Written as DNA, the CDR3 is TGTGCCATCAGTGTGCCGCGGGTTCTCGGGGTGTCCTATAATTCACCCCTCCACTTT. Translation: CAISVPRVLGVSYNSPLHF.